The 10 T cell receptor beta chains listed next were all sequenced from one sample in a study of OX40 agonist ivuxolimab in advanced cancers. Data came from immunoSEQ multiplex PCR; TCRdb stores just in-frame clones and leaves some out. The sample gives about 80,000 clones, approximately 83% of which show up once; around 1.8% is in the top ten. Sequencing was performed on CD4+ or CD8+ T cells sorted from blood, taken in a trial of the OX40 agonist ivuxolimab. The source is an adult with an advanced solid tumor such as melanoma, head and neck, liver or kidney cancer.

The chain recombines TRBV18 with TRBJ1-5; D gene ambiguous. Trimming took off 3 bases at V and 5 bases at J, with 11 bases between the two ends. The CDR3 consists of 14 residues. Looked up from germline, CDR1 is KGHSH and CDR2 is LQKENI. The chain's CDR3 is CASSPSGRDQPQHF. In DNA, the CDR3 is TGTGCCAGCTCACCCTCCGGACGGGATCAGCCCCAGCATTTT.

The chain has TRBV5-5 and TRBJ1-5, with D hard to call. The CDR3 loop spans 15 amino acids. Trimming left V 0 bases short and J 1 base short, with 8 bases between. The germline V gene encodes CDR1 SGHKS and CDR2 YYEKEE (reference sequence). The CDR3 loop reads CASSLDLRSNQPQHF. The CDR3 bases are TGTGCCAGCAGCTTGGACCTGAGAAGCAATCAGCCCCAGCATTTT. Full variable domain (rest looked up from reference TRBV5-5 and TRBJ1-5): DAGVTQSPTHLIKTRGQQVTLRCSPISGHKSVSWYQQVLGQGPQFIFQYYEKEERGRGNFPDRFSARQFPNYSSELNVNALLLGDSALYLCASSLDLRSNQPQHFGDGTRLSIL.

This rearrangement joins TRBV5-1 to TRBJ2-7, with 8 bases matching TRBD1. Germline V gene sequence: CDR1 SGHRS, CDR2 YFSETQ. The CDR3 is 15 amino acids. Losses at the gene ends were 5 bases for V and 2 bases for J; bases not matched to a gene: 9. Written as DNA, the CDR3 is TGCGCCAGCAGTTTTACCGGGACAGGACCCTACGAGCAGTACTTC. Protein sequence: CASSFTGTGPYEQYF.

The CDR3 reads CASSQGLRQGAYEQYF. The CDR3 DNA sequence: TGTGCCAGCAGCCAAGGATTGAGGCAGGGGGCTTACGAGCAGTACTTC. The J gene is TRBJ2-7, the V gene TRBV7-2, with TRBD1 identical over 8 bases. Trimming removed 5 bases from V and 4 bases from J; junction bases left unmatched: 13. Germline values: CDR1 SGHTA, CDR2 FQGNSA. CDR3 size: 16 residues.

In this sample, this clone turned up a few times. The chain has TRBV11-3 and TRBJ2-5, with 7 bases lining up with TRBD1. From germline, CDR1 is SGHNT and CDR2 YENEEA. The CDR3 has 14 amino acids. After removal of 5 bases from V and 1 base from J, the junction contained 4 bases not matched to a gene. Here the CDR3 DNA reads TGTGCCAGCAGCGCGACAGGGCCCCAAGAGACCCAGTACTTC. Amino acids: CASSATGPQETQYF. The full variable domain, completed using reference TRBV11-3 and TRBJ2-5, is EAGVVQSPRYKIIEKKQPVAFWCNPISGHNTLYWYLQNLGQGPELLIRYENEEAVDDSQLPKDRFSAERLKGVDSTLKIQPAELGDSAVYLCASSATGPQETQYFGPGTRLLVL.

CDR3 protein: CASSRAGQGGIYNEQFF. CDR3 DNA: TGTGCCAGTAGTCGAGCCGGACAGGGGGGAATTTACAATGAGCAGTTCTTC. V usage is TRBV19 and J usage is TRBJ2-1; 10 nucleotides line up with TRBD1. Losses at the gene ends were 5 bases for V and 4 bases for J; bases not matched to a gene: 11. This CDR3 is built from 17 residues. CDR1 is LNHDA and CDR2 is SQIVND in the germline V gene (reference sequence).

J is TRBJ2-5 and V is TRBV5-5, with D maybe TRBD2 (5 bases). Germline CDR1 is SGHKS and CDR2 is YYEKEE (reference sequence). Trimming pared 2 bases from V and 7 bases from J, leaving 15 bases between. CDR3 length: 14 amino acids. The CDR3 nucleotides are TGTGCCAGCAGCTTTGACTATTCCCCAGGGACCCAGTACTTC. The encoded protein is CASSFDYSPGTQYF.

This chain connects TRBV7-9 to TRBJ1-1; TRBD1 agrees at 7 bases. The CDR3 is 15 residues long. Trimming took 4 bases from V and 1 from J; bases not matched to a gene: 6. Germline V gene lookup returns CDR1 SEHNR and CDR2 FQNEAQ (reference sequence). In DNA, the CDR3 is TGTGCCAGCAGCTACAACAGGGGTGGGAACACTGAAGCTTTCTTT. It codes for CASSYNRGGNTEAFF.

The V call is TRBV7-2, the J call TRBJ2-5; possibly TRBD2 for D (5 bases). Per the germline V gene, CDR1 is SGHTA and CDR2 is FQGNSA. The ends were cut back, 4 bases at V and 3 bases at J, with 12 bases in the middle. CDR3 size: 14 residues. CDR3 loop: CASSSRTEKETQYF. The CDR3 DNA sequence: TGTGCCAGCAGCTCAAGGACTGAGAAAGAGACCCAGTACTTC.

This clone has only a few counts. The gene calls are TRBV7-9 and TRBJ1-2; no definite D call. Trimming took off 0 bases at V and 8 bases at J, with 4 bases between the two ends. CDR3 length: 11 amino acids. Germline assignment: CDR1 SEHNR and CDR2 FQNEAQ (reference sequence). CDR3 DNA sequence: TGTGCCAGCAGCTTAGCGTGGGGCTACACCTTC. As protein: CASSLAWGYTF. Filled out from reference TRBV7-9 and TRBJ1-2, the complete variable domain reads DTGVSQNPRHKITKRGQNVTFRCDPISEHNRLYWYRQTLGQGPEFLTYFQNEAQLEKSRLLSDRFSAERPKGSFSTLEIQRTEQGDSAMYLCASSLAWGYTFGSGTRLTVV.